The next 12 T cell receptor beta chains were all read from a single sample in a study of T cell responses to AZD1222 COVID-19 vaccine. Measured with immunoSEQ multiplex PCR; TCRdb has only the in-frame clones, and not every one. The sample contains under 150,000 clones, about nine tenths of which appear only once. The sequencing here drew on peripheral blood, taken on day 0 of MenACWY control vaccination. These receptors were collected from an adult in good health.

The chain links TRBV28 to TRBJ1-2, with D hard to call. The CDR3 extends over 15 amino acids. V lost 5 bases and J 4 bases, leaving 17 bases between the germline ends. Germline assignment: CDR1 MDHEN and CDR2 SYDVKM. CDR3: CASSIREWQSYGYTF. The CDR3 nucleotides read TGTGCCAGCAGTATACGGGAGTGGCAGAGCTATGGCTACACCTTC.

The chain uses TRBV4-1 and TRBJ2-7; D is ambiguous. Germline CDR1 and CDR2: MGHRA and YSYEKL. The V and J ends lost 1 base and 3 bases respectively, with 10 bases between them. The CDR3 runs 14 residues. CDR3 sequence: CASSQVGRFYEQYF. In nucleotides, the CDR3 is TGCGCCAGCAGCCAAGTGGGTCGGTTCTACGAGCAGTACTTC.

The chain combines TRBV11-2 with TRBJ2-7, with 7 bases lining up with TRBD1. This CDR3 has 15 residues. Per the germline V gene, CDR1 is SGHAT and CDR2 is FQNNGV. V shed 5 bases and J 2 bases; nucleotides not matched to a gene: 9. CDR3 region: CASSPRQGRTYEQYF. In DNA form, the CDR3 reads TGTGCCAGCAGCCCCCGACAGGGTAGAACCTACGAGCAGTACTTC.

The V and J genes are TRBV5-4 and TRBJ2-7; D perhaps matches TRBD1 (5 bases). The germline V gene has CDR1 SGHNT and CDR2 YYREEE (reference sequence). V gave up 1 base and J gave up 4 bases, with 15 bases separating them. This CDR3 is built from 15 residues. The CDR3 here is CASSLSAGSVYEQYF. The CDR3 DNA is TGTGCCAGCAGCTTGTCGGCAGGGTCTGTATACGAGCAGTACTTC.

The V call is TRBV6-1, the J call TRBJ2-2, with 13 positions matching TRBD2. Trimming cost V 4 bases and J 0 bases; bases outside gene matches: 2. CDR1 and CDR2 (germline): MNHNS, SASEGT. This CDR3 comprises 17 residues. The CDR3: CASSVGTSGANTGELFF. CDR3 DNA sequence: TGTGCCAGCAGTGTAGGGACTAGCGGGGCGAACACCGGGGAGCTGTTTTTT.

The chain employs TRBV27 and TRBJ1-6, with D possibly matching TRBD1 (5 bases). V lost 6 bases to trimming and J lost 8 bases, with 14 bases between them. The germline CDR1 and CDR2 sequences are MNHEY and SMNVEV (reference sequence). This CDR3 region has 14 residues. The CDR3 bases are TGTGCCAGCAGCACCGGGACGGTTTATTCACCCCTCCACTTT. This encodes CASSTGTVYSPLHF.

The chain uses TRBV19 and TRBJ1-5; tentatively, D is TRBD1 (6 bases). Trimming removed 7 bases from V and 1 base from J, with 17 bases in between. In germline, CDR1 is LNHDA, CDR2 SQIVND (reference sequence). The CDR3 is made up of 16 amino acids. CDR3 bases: TGTGCCAGTATCCCCCGGGGGGCGCAGAGCAATCAGCCCCAGCATTTT. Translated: CASIPRGAQSNQPQHF.

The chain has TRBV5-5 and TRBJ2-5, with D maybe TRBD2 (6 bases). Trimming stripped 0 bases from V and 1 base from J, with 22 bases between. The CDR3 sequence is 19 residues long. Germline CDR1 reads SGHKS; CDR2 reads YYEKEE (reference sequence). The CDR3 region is CASSLAWRDDAGGQETQYF. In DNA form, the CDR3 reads TGTGCCAGCAGCTTGGCCTGGAGGGATGATGCAGGCGGCCAAGAGACCCAGTACTTC.

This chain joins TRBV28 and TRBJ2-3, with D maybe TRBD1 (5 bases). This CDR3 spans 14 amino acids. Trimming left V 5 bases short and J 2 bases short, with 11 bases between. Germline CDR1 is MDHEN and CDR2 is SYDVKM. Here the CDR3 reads CASSPDSVTDTQYF. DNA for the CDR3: TGTGCCAGCAGTCCAGACAGTGTCACAGATACGCAGTATTTT. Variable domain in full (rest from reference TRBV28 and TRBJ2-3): DVKVTQSSRYLVKRTGEKVFLECVQDMDHENMFWYRQDPGLGLRLIYFSYDVKMKEKGDIPEGYSVSREKKERFSLILESASTNQTSMYLCASSPDSVTDTQYFGPGTRLTVL.

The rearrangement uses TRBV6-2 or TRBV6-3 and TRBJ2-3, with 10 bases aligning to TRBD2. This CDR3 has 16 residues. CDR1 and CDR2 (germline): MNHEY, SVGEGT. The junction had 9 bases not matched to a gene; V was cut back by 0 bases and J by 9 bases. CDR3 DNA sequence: TGTGCCAGCAGTTACTCTCGGCTAGCGGGAGAGTTAACGCAGTATTTT. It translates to CASSYSRLAGELTQYF.

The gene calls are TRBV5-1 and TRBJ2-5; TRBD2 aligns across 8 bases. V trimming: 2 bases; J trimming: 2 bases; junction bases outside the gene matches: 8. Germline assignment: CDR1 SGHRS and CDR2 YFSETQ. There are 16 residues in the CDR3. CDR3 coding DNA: TGCGCCAGCAGCTTAGGGGTAGCGGGATTACAAGAGACCCAGTACTTC. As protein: CASSLGVAGLQETQYF. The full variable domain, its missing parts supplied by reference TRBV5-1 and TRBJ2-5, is KAGVTQTPRYLIKTRGQQVTLSCSPISGHRSVSWYQQTPGQGLQFLFEYFSETQRNKGNFPGRFSGRQFSNSRSEMNVSTLELGDSALYLCASSLGVAGLQETQYFGPGTRLLVL.

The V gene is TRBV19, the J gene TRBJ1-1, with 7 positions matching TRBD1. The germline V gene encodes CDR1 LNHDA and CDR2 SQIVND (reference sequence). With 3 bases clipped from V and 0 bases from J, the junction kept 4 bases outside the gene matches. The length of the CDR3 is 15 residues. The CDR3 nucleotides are TGTGCCAGTAGTATTACAGGGGCCATGAACACTGAAGCTTTCTTT. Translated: CASSITGAMNTEAFF.